Detailed here is one T cell receptor beta chain. The germline gene is not matched at one end of the junction; a read error may be the cause. This specimen belongs to a study of cytomegalovirus exposure and HLA in healthy donors. Both 60 Vbeta primers and 13 Jbeta primers went into the PCR. Clones were sequenced by immunoSEQ multiplex PCR, and TCRdb holds only the in-frame ones, with some missing. The repertoire consists of about 170,000 clones, with over 60% occurring once and the leading ten covering around 2.3%. Source material: PBMCs. The TCR comes from a woman between 50 and 59 years old in good health and CMV-seronegative.

CDR3 protein: CASGLFRTGLDQPQHF. The CDR3 DNA reads as TGTGCCAGCGGCTTGTTTCGGACAGGGCTGGATCAGCCCCAGCATTTT. J is TRBJ1-5 and V is TRBV5-6; 8 positions agree with TRBD1. CDR3 length: 16 amino acids. Germline V CDR1 and CDR2: SGHDT, YYEEEE.